The present TCR beta chain was sequenced within a study of Tregs in tolerant kidney transplant recipients. Profiled with immunoSEQ multiplex PCR; TCRdb holds only in-frame clones, not every one. Counted here are around 120,000 clones, roughly 92% occurring once; the ten biggest clones make up roughly 0.63%. The sequence was obtained from a human donor in good health. Sample: CD4+ T cells from blood.

The CDR3 region is CASGLVNGGDTEAFF. The DNA for the CDR3 is TGTGCTAGTGGTTTGGTAAACGGGGGGGACACTGAAGCTTTCTTT. The chain links TRBV12-5 to TRBJ1-1; a possible D gene is TRBD1 (5 bases). The CDR3 loop spans 15 amino acids. Germline assignment: CDR1 LGHNT and CDR2 FRNRAP. The V and J ends lost 0 bases and 3 bases respectively, with 11 bases between them.